This is a list of T cell receptor beta chains from one sample in a study of Graves' ophthalmopathy and Graves' hyperthyroidism. Each CDR3 protein is one row after TCRdb ran MiXCR on the multiplex PCR reads. The sample has around 660,000 distinct CDR3 sequences; under 50% are singletons. Input material: peripheral blood. The receptors derive from an adult man with Graves' ophthalmopathy. Each CDR3 is given with its conserved first and last residue. The order of the fields is J gene, clone size, D gene, V gene, CDR3 protein, CDR3 DNA. D genes are given only for firm matches. Part of the rows lack a size; the others show once, few, many or a class for expanded clones.

TRBJ1-5 | NA | NA | TRBV12-5 | CASGLVLGPRQETQHF | TGTGCTAGTGGTTTGGTATTGGGCCCGCGGCAAGAGACCCAGCATTTT
TRBJ1-2 | many | NA | TRBV7-9 | CASSQSQGVTYGYTF | TGTGCCAGCAGCCAGTCACAGGGAGTCACCTATGGCTACACCTTC
TRBJ2-5 | many | NA | TRBV5-5 | CASSLYPRETQYF | TGTGCCAGCAGCTTGTACCCAAGAGAGACCCAGTACTTC
TRBJ1-2 | many | NA | TRBV10-3 | CAISAGWGYTF | TGTGCCATCAGTGCTGGGTGGGGCTACACCTTC
TRBJ2-5 | NA | TRBD1 | TRBV7-2 | CASSLPGTVIQETQYF | TGTGCCAGCAGCCTTCCCGGGACAGTAATACAAGAGACCCAGTACTTC
TRBJ1-3 | many | NA | TRBV19 | CASRMDGSGNTIYF | TGTGCCAGTAGAATGGACGGCTCTGGAAACACCATATATTTT
TRBJ1-2 | few | TRBD1 | TRBV11-2 | CASSPEGQGHSGYTF | TGCGCCAGCAGCCCAGAAGGACAGGGGCATAGCGGCTACACCTTC
TRBJ2-7 | once | NA | TRBV12-3/TRBV12-4 | CASSLLNRSGEQYF | TGTGCCAGCAGCTTGCTTAATCGTTCGGGCGAGCAGTACTTC
TRBJ1-5 | few | NA | TRBV11-2 | CASSHHPFPTAEDQPQHF | TGTGCCAGCAGCCACCACCCGTTCCCCACAGCGGAGGACCAGCCCCAGCATTTT
TRBJ1-2 | NA | TRBD1 | TRBV2 | CASSERTGTGDRGYTF | TGTGCCAGCAGTGAAAGGACAGGGACAGGGGATCGCGGCTACACCTTC
TRBJ1-5 | many | NA | TRBV2 | CASSEFGVRDQPQHF | TGTGCCAGCAGTGAATTTGGGGTCAGGGATCAGCCCCAGCATTTT
TRBJ1-1 | NA | TRBD1 | TRBV20-1 | CSARVLRGRNTEAFF | TGCAGTGCTAGAGTCCTTAGGGGGCGTAACACTGAAGCTTTCTTT
TRBJ1-4 | many | NA | TRBV5-1 | CASSLADSLHEKLFF | TGCGCCAGCAGCTTGGCGGACAGCCTACATGAAAAACTGTTTTTT
TRBJ2-5 | NA | NA | TRBV2 | CASSGGGLQETQYF | TGTGCCAGCAGTGGTGGGGGGCTACAAGAGACCCAGTACTTC
TRBJ2-6 | NA | TRBD1 | TRBV12-3/TRBV12-4 | CASTDRAGGANVLTF | TGTGCCAGCACCGACAGGGCTGGTGGGGCCAACGTCCTGACTTTC
TRBJ2-5 | many | NA | TRBV5-1 | CASSLEMYQETQYF | TGCGCCAGCAGCTTGGAAATGTACCAAGAGACCCAGTACTTC
TRBJ1-3 | NA | TRBD1 | TRBV25-1 | CASRDSLSGNTIYF | TGTGCCAGCCGGGACAGCTTGTCTGGAAACACCATATATTTT
TRBJ2-2 | NA | TRBD1 | TRBV7-2 | CASNPGQGASTGELFF | TGTGCCAGCAACCCGGGACAGGGGGCATCGACCGGGGAGCTGTTTTTT
TRBJ2-7 | NA | NA | TRBV9 | CASSYSLRGRHYEQYF | TGTGCCAGCAGTTACTCGCTCAGGGGCCGACACTACGAGCAGTACTTC
TRBJ1-3 | many | NA | TRBV7-9 | CASSLKGAGNTIYF | TGTGCCAGCAGCTTAAAGGGCGCTGGAAACACCATATATTTT
TRBJ2-2 | many | TRBD1 | TRBV9 | CASSKDRGIGELFF | TGTGCCAGCAGCAAGGACAGGGGGATCGGGGAGCTGTTTTTT
TRBJ1-2 | NA | NA | TRBV15 | CATHQSNYGYTF | TGTGCGACACATCAGAGCAACTATGGCTACACCTTC
TRBJ1-2 | NA | NA | TRBV27 | CASSLAGRYGYTF | TGTGCCAGCAGTTTGGCAGGGCGCTATGGCTACACCTTC
TRBJ2-7 | NA | NA | TRBV25-1 | CASSQDLIRGWQYF | TGTGCCAGCAGCCAAGATCTTATTAGAGGGTGGCAGTACTTC
TRBJ1-1 | NA | NA | TRBV12-5 | CASGLDPPQNTEAFF | TGTGCTAGTGGTTTGGACCCCCCGCAAAACACTGAAGCTTTCTTT
TRBJ2-5 | many | TRBD2 | TRBV6-5 | CASSYVAGGPETQYF | TGTGCCAGCAGTTACGTAGCGGGGGGGCCGGAGACCCAGTACTTC
TRBJ1-5 | many | NA | TRBV19 | CASSPRTQEQPQHF | TGTGCCAGTAGTCCACGGACACAAGAACAGCCCCAGCATTTT
TRBJ2-7 | few | TRBD2 | TRBV18 | CASSGISGRPLEQYF | TGTGCCAGCTCAGGCATTAGCGGGAGGCCACTCGAGCAGTACTTC
TRBJ1-2 | many | NA | TRBV6-6 | CASRTWTGYGYTF | TGTGCCAGCAGAACCTGGACTGGCTATGGCTACACCTTC
TRBJ2-3 | NA | TRBD2 | TRBV29-1 | CSVQLAGGRASTDTQYF | TGCAGCGTCCAACTAGCGGGAGGACGTGCTAGCACAGATACGCAGTATTTT
TRBJ2-5 | many | NA | TRBV20-1 | CSARGGGEETQYF | TGCAGTGCTAGAGGAGGCGGGGAAGAGACCCAGTACTTC
TRBJ1-1 | NA | NA | TRBV11-2 | CASSLVRRTEAFF | TGTGCCAGCAGCTTAGTGAGGAGAACTGAAGCTTTCTTT
TRBJ1-2 | many | NA | TRBV29-1 | CSGGDGYTF | TGCAGCGGGGGTGATGGCTACACCTTC
TRBJ1-2 | few | NA | TRBV9 | CASSSRRNYGYTF | TGTGCCAGCAGCTCCCGCAGGAACTATGGCTACACCTTC
TRBJ2-6 | NA | NA | TRBV10-3 | CAIKESHQLSGANVLTF | TGTGCCATCAAGGAGTCACACCAGCTCTCTGGGGCCAACGTCCTGACTTTC
TRBJ1-6 | NA | NA | TRBV9 | CASSYYPGELLGINSPLHF | TGTGCCAGCAGTTACTATCCCGGCGAGTTATTGGGTATTAATTCACCCCTCCACTTT
TRBJ2-7 | many | NA | TRBV12-3/TRBV12-4 | CASSWRWGAASSYEQYF | TGTGCCAGCAGTTGGCGCTGGGGGGCGGCTAGCTCCTACGAGCAGTACTTC
TRBJ1-1 | NA | NA | TRBV7-9 | CASSLAAGENTEAFF | TGTGCCAGCAGCTTAGCTGCAGGGGAGAACACTGAAGCTTTCTTT
TRBJ1-5 | few | NA | TRBV2 | CASSPRRGTSNQPQHF | TGTGCCAGCAGTCCTCGGAGGGGAACTAGCAATCAGCCCCAGCATTTT
TRBJ2-4 | NA | TRBD2 | TRBV29-1 | CSVTTSGSRNIQYF | TGCAGCGTTACCACTAGCGGGAGTCGTAACATTCAGTACTTC
TRBJ2-5 | NA | TRBD2 | TRBV5-1 | CASSTGGGEETQYF | TGCGCCAGCAGCACGGGGGGGGGCGAAGAGACCCAGTACTTC
TRBJ2-5 | many | TRBD2 | TRBV10-3 | CAIRVGLAGETQYF | TGTGCCATCAGGGTCGGACTAGCGGGAGAGACCCAGTACTTC
TRBJ2-7 | many | NA | TRBV10-2 | CATRSSGKGYF | TGCGCCACTCGCTCCTCGGGGAAAGGATACTTC
TRBJ1-1 | few | NA | TRBV5-1 | CASSSAGTTNTEAFF | TGCGCCAGCAGCTCGGCCGGGACAACGAACACTGAAGCTTTCTTT
TRBJ1-5 | many | NA | TRBV3-1 | CASSQGGTQPQHF | TGTGCCAGCAGCCAAGGGGGGACTCAGCCCCAGCATTTT
TRBJ1-1 | many | NA | TRBV2 | CASSVRNTEAFF | TGTGCCAGCAGTGTGCGGAACACTGAAGCTTTCTTT